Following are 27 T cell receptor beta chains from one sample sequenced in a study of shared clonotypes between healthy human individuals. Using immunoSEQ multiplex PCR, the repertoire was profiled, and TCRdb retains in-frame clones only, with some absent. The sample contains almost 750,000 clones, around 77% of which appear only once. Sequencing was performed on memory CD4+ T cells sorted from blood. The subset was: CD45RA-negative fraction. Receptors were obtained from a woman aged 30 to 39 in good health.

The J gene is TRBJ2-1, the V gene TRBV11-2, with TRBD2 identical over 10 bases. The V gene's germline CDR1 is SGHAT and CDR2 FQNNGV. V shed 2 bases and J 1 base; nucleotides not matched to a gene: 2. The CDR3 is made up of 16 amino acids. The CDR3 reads CASSLTSGMSYNEQFF. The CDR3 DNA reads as TGTGCCAGCAGCTTAACTAGCGGGATGTCCTACAATGAGCAGTTCTTC.

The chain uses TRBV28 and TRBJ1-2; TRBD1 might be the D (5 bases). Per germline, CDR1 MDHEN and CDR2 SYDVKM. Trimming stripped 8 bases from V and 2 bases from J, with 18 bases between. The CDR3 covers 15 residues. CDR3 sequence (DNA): TGTGCCAGCCGGCGACGGGGCTGGAACAACTATGGCTACACCTTC. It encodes CASRRRGWNNYGYTF.

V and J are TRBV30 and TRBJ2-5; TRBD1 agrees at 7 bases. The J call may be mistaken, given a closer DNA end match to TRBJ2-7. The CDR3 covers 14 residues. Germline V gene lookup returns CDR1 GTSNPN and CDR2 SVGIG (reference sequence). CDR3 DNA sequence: TGTGCCTGGAGTACAAGACAGGGACCCATCGAGCAGTACTTC. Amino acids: CAWSTRQGPIEQYF.

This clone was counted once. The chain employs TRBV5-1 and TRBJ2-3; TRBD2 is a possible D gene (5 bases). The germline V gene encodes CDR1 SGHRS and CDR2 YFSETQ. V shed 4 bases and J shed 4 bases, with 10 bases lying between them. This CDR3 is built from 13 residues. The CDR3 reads CASSRDLSDTQYF. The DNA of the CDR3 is TGCGCCAGCAGCCGGGATCTATCAGATACGCAGTATTTT.

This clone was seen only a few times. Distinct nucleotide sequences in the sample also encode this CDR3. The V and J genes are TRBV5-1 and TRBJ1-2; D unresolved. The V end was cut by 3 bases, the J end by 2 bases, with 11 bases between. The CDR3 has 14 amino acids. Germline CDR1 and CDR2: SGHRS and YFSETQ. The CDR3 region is CASSSRTGNYGYTF. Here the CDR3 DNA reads TGCGCCAGCAGCTCACGGACGGGCAACTATGGCTACACCTTC.

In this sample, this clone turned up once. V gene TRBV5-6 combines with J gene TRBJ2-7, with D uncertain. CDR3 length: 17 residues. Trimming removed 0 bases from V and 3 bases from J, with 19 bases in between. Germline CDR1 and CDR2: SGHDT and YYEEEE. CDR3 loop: CASSLARLVGTLYEQYF. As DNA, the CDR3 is TGTGCCAGCAGCTTGGCCAGATTGGTAGGAACTCTCTACGAGCAGTACTTC. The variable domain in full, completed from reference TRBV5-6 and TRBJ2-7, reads DAGVTQSPTHLIKTRGQQVTLRCSPKSGHDTVSWYQQALGQGPQFIFQYYEEEERQRGNFPDRFSGHQFPNYSSELNVNALLLGDSALYLCASSLARLVGTLYEQYFGPGTRLTVT.

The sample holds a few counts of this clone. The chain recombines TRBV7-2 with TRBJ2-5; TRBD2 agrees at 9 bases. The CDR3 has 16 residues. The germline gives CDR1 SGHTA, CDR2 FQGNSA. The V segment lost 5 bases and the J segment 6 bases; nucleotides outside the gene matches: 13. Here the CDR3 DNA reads TGTGCCAGCAGCCATGGCCCTGCGGGAGGGCCTAAGACCCAGTACTTC. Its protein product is CASSHGPAGGPKTQYF.

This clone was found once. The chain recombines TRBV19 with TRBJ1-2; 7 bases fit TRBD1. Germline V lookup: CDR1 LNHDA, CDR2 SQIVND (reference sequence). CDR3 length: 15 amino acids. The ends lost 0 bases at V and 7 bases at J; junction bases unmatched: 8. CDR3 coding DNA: TGTGCCAGTAGTATAGATCCTCGCAGGGGGGCTGGCTACACCTTC. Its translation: CASSIDPRRGAGYTF.

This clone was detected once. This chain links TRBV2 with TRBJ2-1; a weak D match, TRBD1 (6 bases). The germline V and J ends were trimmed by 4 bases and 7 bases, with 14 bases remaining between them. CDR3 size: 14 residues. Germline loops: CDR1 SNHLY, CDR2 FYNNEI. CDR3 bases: TGTGCCAGCAGTGGTCATCGGGACATGAATGAGCAGTTCTTC. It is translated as CASSGHRDMNEQFF.

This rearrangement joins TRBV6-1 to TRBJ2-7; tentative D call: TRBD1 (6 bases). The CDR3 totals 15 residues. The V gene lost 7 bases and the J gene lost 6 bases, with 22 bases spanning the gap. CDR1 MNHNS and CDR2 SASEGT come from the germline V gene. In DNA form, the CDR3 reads TGTGCCAGCAAAGGATCCCGGGACACCCCCTTCGAGCAGTACTTC. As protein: CASKGSRDTPFEQYF.

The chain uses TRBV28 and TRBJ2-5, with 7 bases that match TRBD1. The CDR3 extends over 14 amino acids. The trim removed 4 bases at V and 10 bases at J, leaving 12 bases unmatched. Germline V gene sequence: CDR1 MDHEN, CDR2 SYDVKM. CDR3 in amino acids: CASSYPSGQGDQYF. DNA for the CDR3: TGTGCCAGCAGTTACCCCTCAGGCCAGGGGGACCAGTACTTC.

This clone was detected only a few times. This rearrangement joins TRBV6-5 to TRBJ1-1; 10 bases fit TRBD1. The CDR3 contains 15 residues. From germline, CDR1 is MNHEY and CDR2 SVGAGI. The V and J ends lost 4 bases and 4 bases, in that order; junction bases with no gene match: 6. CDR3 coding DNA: TGTGCCAGCAGTTCAATGACAGGGGGCCTCACTGAAGCTTTCTTT. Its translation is CASSSMTGGLTEAFF.

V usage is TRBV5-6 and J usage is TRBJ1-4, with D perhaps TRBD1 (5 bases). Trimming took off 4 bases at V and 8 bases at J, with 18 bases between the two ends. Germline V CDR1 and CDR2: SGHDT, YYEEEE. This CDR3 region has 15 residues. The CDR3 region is CASSRWGPLGEKLFF. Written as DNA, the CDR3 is TGTGCCAGCAGCCGGTGGGGACCCCTCGGGGAAAAACTGTTTTTT.

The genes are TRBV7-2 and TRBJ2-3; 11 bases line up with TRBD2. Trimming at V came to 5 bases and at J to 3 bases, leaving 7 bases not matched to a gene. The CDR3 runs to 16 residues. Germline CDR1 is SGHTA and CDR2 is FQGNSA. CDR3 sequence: CASSLQLAGGTDTQYF. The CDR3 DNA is TGTGCCAGCAGCCTACAGCTAGCGGGAGGTACAGATACGCAGTATTTT.

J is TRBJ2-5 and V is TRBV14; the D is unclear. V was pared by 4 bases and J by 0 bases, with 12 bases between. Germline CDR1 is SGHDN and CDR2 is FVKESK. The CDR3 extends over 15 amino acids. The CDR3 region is CASSRRRTDQETQYF. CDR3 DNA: TGTGCCAGCAGCCGCCGCCGCACAGACCAAGAGACCCAGTACTTC.

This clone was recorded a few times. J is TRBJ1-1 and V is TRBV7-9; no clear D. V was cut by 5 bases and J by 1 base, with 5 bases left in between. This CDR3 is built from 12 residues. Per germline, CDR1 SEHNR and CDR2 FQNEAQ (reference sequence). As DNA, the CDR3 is TGTGCCAGCAGCCCCACGAACACTGAAGCTTTCTTT. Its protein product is CASSPTNTEAFF.

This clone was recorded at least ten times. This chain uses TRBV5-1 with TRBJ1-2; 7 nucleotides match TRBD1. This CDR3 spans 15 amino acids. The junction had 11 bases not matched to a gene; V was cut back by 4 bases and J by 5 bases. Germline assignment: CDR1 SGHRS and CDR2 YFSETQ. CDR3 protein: CASSPGTAYGYGYTF. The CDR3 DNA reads TGCGCCAGCAGCCCGGGGACAGCCTATGGGTATGGCTACACCTTC.

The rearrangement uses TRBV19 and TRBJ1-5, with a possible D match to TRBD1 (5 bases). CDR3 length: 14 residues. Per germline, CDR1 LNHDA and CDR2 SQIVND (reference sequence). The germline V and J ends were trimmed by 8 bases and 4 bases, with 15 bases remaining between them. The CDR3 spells CASRRGERNQPQHF. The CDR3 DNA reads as TGTGCCAGTCGAAGAGGGGAACGTAATCAGCCCCAGCATTTT.

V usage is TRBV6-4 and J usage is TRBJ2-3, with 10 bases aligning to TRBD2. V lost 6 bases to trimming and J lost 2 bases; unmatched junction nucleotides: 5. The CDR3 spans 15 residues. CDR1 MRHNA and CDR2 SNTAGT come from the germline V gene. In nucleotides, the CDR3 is TGTGCCAGCAGGCAAACTAGCGGGACCACAGATACGCAGTATTTT. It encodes CASRQTSGTTDTQYF.

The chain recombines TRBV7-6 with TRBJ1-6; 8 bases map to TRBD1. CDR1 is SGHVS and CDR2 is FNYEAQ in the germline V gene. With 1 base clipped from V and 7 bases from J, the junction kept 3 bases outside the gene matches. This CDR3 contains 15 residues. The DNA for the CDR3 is TGTGCCAGCAGCTTAGATCAGGGGGCGAATTCACCCCTCCACTTT. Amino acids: CASSLDQGANSPLHF.

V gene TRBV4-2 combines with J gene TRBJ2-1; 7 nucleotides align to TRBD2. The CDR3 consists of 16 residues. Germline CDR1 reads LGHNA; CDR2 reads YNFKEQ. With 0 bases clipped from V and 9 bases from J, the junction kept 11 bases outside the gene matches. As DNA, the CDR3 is TGTGCCAGCAGCCAAGATCGGCTAGCGGCGACGCTTGAGCAGTTCTTC. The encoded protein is CASSQDRLAATLEQFF.

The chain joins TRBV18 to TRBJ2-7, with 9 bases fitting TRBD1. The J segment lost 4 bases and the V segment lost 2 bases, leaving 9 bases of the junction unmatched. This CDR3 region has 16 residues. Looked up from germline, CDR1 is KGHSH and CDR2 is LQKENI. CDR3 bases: TGTGCCAGCTCACCAGGTCTCGGGGACAGGGTGTACGAGCAGTACTTC. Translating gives CASSPGLGDRVYEQYF.

The CDR3 loop is CASNKQGLGTDTQYF. The CDR3 nucleotides are TGTGCCAGCAACAAGCAGGGTTTGGGCACAGATACGCAGTATTTT. The chain recombines TRBV6-5 with TRBJ2-3, with D possibly matching TRBD1 (5 bases). Germline V lookup: CDR1 MNHEY, CDR2 SVGAGI. The CDR3 is 15 amino acids. Trimming stripped 7 bases from V and 1 base from J, with 15 bases between.

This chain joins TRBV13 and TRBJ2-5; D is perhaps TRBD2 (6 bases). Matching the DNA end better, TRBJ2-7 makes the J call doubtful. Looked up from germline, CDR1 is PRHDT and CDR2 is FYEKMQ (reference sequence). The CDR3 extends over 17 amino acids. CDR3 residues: CASSLVSSGGVYYEQYF. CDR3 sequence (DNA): TGTGCCAGCAGCTTAGTTTCGTCTGGCGGGGTATACTACGAGCAGTACTTC.

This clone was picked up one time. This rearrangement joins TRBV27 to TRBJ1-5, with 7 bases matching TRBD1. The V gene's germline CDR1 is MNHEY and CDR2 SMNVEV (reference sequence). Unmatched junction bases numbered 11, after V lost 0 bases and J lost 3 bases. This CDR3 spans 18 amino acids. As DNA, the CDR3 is TGTGCCAGCAGTTTATCTATGGTTTGGGACAGTTCCAATCAGCCCCAGCATTTT. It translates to CASSLSMVWDSSNQPQHF.

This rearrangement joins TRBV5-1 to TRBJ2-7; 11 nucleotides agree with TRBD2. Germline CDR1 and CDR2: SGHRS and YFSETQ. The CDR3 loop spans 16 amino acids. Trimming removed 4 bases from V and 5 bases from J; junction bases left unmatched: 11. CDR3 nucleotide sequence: TGCGCCAGCAGCCCTTCTCCGACTAGCGGGAACCACGAGCAGTACTTC. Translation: CASSPSPTSGNHEQYF.

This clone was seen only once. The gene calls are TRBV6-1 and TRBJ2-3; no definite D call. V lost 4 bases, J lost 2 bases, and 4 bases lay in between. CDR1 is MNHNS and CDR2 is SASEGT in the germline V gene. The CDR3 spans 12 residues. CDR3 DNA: TGTGCCAGCAGTGGAAACACAGATACGCAGTATTTT. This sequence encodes CASSGNTDTQYF.